This TCR beta chain was captured in a study of T-cell reconstitution after alpha-beta-depleted transplantation in children. Notes on the study in general: About two months after transplant, alpha-beta T cells reportedly came from several hundred expanded graft clones.

The CDR3 is 15 amino acids. V lost 4 bases, J lost 8 bases, and 10 bases stayed unmatched. Using unique molecular identifiers, the investigators prepared the TCRbeta library. Via MiXCR, TCRdb re-called the PCR reads, giving one row per CDR3 protein. The data show about 980,000 distinct CDR3 sequences, with roughly 29% seen just once and about 28% held by the top ten. Note on this clonotype: The antigen remains unidentified.

This TCR derives from a boy under two years old who had a stem cell transplant for SCID, so the T cells may come from the graft donor. The material sequenced was PBMCs, mostly from graft donor cells, taken 360 days after TCRalphabeta/CD19-depleted stem cell transplant. The chain carries TRBV12-3 or TRBV12-4 and TRBJ2-1; 8 bases align to TRBD1. The CDR3 sequence is CASSSTQGAWDEQFF. DNA of the CDR3: TGTGCCAGCAGTTCCACCCAGGGGGCTTGGGATGAGCAGTTCTTC.